This entry is about one T cell receptor (beta chain). Its specific antigen is unknown. No much larger clonotype is one base removed from it; base qualities were not supplied. The study used an expanded emulsion RT-PCR method with primers for all TCR V genes to analyze paired alpha-beta TCRs of CD8+ T cells. Before emulsion RT-PCR, CD8+ T cells were isolated with a CD8 positive selection kit and incubated overnight in 10 IU/mL IL-2. The germline V gene encodes CDR1 DFQATT and CDR2 SNEGSKA (reference sequence). Trimmed from V: 3 bases; trimmed from J: 1 base; junction bases lacking a gene match: 5. The CDR3 contains 15 residues, cysteine and phenylalanine counted. The only DNA kept is the CDR3, 45 bases in frame from the first base. The sample originates from a study of T cell repertoires in breast cancer (dated by TCRdb to 2015 to 2016). In the study overall: Tumors, lymph nodes and peripheral blood lymphocytes from breast cancer patients were profiled in the study, along with peripheral blood from healthy control donors. The majority of the roughly 22 patient tumors analyzed for shared TCRs were ER+/PR+. Nine healthy donors, of an age range similar to that of the patients, were included as controls. On average, sequencing produced around 500,000 sequences per sample, which came to roughly 9.6 reads per input cell. Because breast cancer has a low mutational burden and rarely has common mutations, the study reasoned that TCRs shared between breast cancer patients would target shared antigens. After being minced and digested with Liberase and DNase, tumors and tumor-involved lymph nodes were passed through 70-um and 40-um filters. Tumor-free lymph nodes were processed without enzymatic digestion, and Ficoll was used to separate blood samples. Summary of the overall study and its limitations: Compared with tumor-free nodes, tumor-involved sentinel lymph nodes shared about fourfold more TCRs with matched tumor repertoires (roughly 7.3% versus 1.9%). Shared TCRs were encoded by various nucleotide sequences, which suggests selection and expansion based on antigen. Discarding singleton TCRs and sampling only part of each tumor may have missed genuine antitumor clones. Eighteen TCR pairs were shared across seven or more patient tumors and were rarely found in control blood, which suggested possible tumor specificity. TRBV7 predominated among shared TCRs, which may reflect tumor recognition or a mispriming bias from eight TRBV7 primers. Because transcript abundance and primer differences skewed clone recovery, emulsion RT-PCR was regarded as qualitative rather than quantitative.

The library was generated by emulsion pairing. Unpaired genes were suppressed by a second nested PCR with blocking oligos, after which a third nested PCR added Illumina adaptors and barcodes. Each master mix for emulsion RT-PCR held 5,000-250,000 T cells along with C-region, Stepout and V-region primers. The emulsions were generated using the Micellula Emulsion and Purification Kit, and the RT-PCR was run with Qiagen OneStep RT-PCR reagents. Pooled libraries were sequenced with paired-end 2 x 250 reads on an Illumina MiSeq. Per the source publication's procedure: Read pairs were joined in Galaxy and clipped at the engineered overlap into separate alpha and beta files; unclipped reads were discarded. To assign alpha-beta pairs, the researchers used CompleteTCR, a MiTCR-based pipeline that relies on an R script to link chains sharing read cluster identifiers. TCR sequences that were observed only once, about 1-3.2% of the total, were removed as potential sequencing errors. In TCRdb, the public reads were trimmed at Q25 with fastp and aligned with MiXCR, with productive beta chains retained. Rows are combined by CDR3 protein, so each entry shows the most common genes and DNA. The V and J calls, along with clone size, are taken from TCRdb and not from the paper's own processing. This sample has roughly 39,000 distinct CDR3 sequences in its table, and over 40% of those were observed once. The ten most abundant clones make up 60% of the sample.

The clonotype comes from a pool of human donors with breast cancer or a healthy control (not recorded which). This receptor chain uses TRBV20-1 and TRBJ1-5, and 8 bases in between align with TRBD1. What was sequenced was CD8+ T cells. DNA sequence: TGCAGTGCTAGGCGGACAGGGTACAGCAATCAGCCCCAGCATTTT. It translates to CSARRTGYSNQPQHF.